This T cell receptor beta chain was identified in a study of control samples from healthy donors and cancer patients. The assay was immunoSEQ multiplex PCR, and TCRdb's table has in-frame clones only and misses some. Of about 58,000 clones listed, 87% were seen once; the top ten hold roughly 13%. The table lists this clone with a few counts. Trimming pared 4 bases from V and 5 bases from J, leaving 8 bases between. There are 12 residues in the CDR3. Germline assignment: CDR1 SNHLY and CDR2 FYNNEI. This receptor was obtained from a woman aged 55 to 70 with lung cancer. Sequenced sample: PBMCs. The chain recombines TRBV2 with TRBJ2-5; no reliable D call. The CDR3 is CASSVLEETQYF. The CDR3 region has the DNA TGTGCCAGCAGTGTTCTCGAGGAGACCCAGTACTTC. Full variable domain (rest looked up from reference TRBV2 and TRBJ2-5): EPEVTQTPSHQVTQMGQEVILRCVPISNHLYFYWYRQILGQKVEFLVSFYNNEISEKSEIFDDQFSVERPDGSNFTLKIRSTKLEDSAMYFCASSVLEETQYFGPGTRLLVL.